Sequencing of this T cell receptor (beta chain) was carried out in a study of shared T cell receptors in the human thymus. Using immunoSEQ multiplex PCR, the repertoire was profiled, and TCRdb retains in-frame clones only, with some absent. Among hundreds of thousands of clones listed, more than 75% were seen once. In addition, the sample was reused for a study of human thymus T cells. From that report: The sample donors, healthy Finnish infants, were having corrective surgery for congenital heart defects. In corrective heart surgery, resections were taken, and these provided the thymus tissue. Thymic as well as blood repertoires seemed to favor certain V and J genes unevenly. Thymic repertoires overlap heavily among unrelated individuals, related research has reported.

This TCR derives from a boy younger than two with a congenital heart defect. Sequenced material: thymocytes.

CDR3 residues: CASSSTHYPDSNTGELFF. The CDR3, as DNA: TGTGCCAGCAGCTCGACCCACTACCCCGATTCGAACACCGGGGAGCTGTTTTTT. This sequence joins TRBV5-4 and TRBJ2-2; D is ambiguous. With 3 bases removed from V and 0 bases from J, the gap between germline ends came to 18 bases. From germline, CDR1 is SGHNT and CDR2 YYREEE (reference sequence). CDR3 length equals 18 residues.